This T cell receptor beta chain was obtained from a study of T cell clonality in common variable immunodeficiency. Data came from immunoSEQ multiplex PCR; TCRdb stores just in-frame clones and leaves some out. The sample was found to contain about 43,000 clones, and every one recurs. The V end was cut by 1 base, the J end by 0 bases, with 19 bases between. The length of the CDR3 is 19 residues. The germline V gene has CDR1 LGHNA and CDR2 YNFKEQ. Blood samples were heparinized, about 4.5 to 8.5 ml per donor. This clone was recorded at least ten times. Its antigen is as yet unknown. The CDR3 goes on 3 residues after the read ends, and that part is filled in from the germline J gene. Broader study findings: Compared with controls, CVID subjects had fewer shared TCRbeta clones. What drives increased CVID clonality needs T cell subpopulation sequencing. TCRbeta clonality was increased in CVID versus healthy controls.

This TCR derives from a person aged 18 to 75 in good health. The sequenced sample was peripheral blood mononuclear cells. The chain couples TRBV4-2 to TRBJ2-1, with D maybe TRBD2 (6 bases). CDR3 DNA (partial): TGTGCCAGCAGCCAAGCTGCGGGGATGATAGATAGCTCCTACAATGAG. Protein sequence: CASSQAAGMIDSSYNE. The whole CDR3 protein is CASSQAAGMIDSSYNEQFF.